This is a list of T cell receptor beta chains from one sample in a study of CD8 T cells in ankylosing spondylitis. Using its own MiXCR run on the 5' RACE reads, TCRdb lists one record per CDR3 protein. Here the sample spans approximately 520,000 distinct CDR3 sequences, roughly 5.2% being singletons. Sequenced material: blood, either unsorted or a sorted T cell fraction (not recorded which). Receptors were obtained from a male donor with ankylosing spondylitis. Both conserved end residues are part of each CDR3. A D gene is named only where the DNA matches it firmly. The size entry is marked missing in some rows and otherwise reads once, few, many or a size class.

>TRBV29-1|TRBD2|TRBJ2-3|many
CSALRGAWDTQYF
TGCAGCGCCTTGCGGGGGGCGTGGGATACGCAGTATTTT
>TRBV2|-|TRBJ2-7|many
CATTIERGTHEQYF
TGTGCCACCACGATCGAGAGAGGAACCCACGAGCAGTACTTC
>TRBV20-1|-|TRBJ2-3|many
CSAIGLNTQYF
TGCAGTGCTATAGGTTTAAATACGCAGTATTTT
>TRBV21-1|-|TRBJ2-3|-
CASSRRESTDTQYF
TGTGCCAGCAGCAGGAGGGAAAGCACAGATACGCAGTATTTT
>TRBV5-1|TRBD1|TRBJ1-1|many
CASSRTGAGVNTEAFF
TGCGCCAGCAGCCGGACAGGGGCTGGGGTGAACACTGAAGCTTTCTTT
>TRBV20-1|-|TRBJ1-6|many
CSARREFLGSPLHF
TGCAGTGCTAGGCGCGAATTCCTAGGTTCACCCCTCCACTTT
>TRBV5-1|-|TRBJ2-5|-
CASNPGAEKETQYF
TGCGCCAGCAACCCCGGGGCGGAAAAAGAGACCCAGTACTTC
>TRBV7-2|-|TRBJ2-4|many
CASSLILGASKNIQYF
TGTGCCAGCAGCTTAATTCTAGGGGCCTCCAAAAACATTCAGTACTTC
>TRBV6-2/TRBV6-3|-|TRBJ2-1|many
CASSYGFRGYNEQFF
TGTGCCAGCAGTTACGGTTTTCGGGGCTACAATGAGCAGTTCTTC
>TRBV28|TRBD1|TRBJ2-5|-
CASKGDRLGETQYF
TGTGCCAGCAAGGGGGACAGACTGGGGGAGACCCAGTACTTC
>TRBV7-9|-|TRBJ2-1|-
CASSLGAGQTHNEQFF
TGTGCCAGCAGCTTAGGAGCAGGACAGACCCACAATGAGCAGTTCTTC
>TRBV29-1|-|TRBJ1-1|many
CSVLNVGARDTEAFF
TGCAGCGTCCTCAATGTGGGGGCTAGGGACACTGAAGCTTTCTTT
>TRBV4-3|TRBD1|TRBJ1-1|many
CASSRLTGLPFF
TGCGCCAGCAGCCGACTGACAGGGCTCCCTTTCTTT
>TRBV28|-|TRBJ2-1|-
CASREDYPVNEQFF
TGTGCCAGCAGAGAGGACTACCCGGTGAATGAGCAGTTCTTC
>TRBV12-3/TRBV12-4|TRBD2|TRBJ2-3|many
CASSPSGGGDTQYF
TGTGCCAGCAGCCCTAGCGGGGGCGGAGATACGCAGTATTTT
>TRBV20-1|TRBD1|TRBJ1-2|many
CSAGTGTYGYTF
TGCAGTGCTGGGACAGGGACCTATGGCTACACCTTC
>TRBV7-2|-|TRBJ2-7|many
CASSSYSSYEQYF
TGTGCCAGCAGCTCCTACAGCTCCTACGAGCAGTACTTC
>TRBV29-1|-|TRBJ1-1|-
CSVEGGTDTEAFF
TGCAGCGTTGAAGGGGGGACGGACACTGAAGCTTTCTTT
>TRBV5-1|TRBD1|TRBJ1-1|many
CASSLETGEWNTEAFF
TGCGCCAGCAGCTTGGAGACAGGGGAGTGGAACACTGAAGCTTTCTTT
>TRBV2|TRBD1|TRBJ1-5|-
CASSGEQGDQPQHF
TGTGCCAGCAGTGGTGAACAGGGGGATCAGCCCCAGCATTTT
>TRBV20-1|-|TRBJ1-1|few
CSASDRDTEAFF
TGCAGTGCTTCGGACAGAGACACTGAAGCTTTCTTT
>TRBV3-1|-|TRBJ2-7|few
CASSPAWDGAYEQYF
TGTGCCAGCAGCCCCGCTTGGGACGGCGCCTACGAGCAGTACTTC
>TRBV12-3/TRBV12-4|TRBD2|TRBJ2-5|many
CASSLSSGRIEETQYF
TGTGCCAGCAGTTTATCTAGCGGGAGAATTGAGGAGACCCAGTACTTC
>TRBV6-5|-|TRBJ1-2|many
CASSRKNYGYTF
TGTGCCAGCAGTCGGAAAAACTATGGCTACACCTTC
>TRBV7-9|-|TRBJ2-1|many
CATRRAEGNEQFF
TGTGCCACGAGGAGGGCCGAGGGCAATGAGCAGTTCTTC
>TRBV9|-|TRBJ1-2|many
CASSVAASGYTF
TGTGCCAGCAGCGTAGCGGCGTCCGGCTACACCTTC
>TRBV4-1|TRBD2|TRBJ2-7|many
CASSQDVLAGGMLSYEQYF
TGCGCCAGCAGCCAAGATGTACTAGCGGGAGGTATGTTATCCTACGAGCAGTACTTC
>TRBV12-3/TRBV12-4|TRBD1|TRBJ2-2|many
CASSFLTGVDTGELFF
TGTGCCAGCAGTTTCCTCACAGGGGTCGATACCGGGGAGCTGTTTTTT
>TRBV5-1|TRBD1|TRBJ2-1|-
CASSATGSSYNEQFF
TGCGCCAGCAGCGCGACAGGGAGCTCCTACAATGAGCAGTTCTTC
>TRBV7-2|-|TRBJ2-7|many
CASSLETWSGEQYF
TGTGCCAGCAGCTTAGAGACCTGGTCCGGGGAGCAGTACTTC
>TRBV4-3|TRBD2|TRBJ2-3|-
CASSQALAASTDTQYF
TGCGCCAGCAGCCAAGCCCTAGCGGCTAGCACAGATACGCAGTATTTT
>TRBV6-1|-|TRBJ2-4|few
CASSPAGTGKNIQYF
TGTGCCAGCAGCCCCGCGGGGACGGGGAAAAACATTCAGTACTTC
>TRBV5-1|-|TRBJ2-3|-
CASSTKYADTQYF
TGCGCCAGCAGCACCAAATATGCAGATACGCAGTATTTT
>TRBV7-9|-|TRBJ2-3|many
CASSFLTGITDTQYF
TGTGCCAGCAGCTTTCTTACAGGGATAACAGATACGCAGTATTTT
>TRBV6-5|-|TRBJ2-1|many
CASSYGLLYNEQFF
TGTGCCAGCAGTTACGGGCTCCTCTACAATGAGCAGTTCTTC
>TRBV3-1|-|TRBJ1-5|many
CASSLGFFDQPQHF
TGTGCCAGCAGTTTAGGGTTCTTCGATCAGCCCCAGCATTTT
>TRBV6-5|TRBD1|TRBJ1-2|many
CASSWTGGSYGYTF
TGTGCCAGCAGTTGGACAGGGGGTTCTTATGGCTACACCTTC
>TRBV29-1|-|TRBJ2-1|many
CSYLGGLYNEQFF
TGCAGCTATCTAGGGGGGTTATACAATGAGCAGTTCTTC
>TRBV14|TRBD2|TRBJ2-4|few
CASSQPREGAKNIQYF
TGTGCCAGCAGCCAACCCCGGGAGGGGGCCAAAAACATTCAGTACTTC
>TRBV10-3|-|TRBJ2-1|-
CAISGPGGSYNEQFF
TGTGCCATCAGTGGGCCAGGGGGGTCCTACAATGAGCAGTTCTTC